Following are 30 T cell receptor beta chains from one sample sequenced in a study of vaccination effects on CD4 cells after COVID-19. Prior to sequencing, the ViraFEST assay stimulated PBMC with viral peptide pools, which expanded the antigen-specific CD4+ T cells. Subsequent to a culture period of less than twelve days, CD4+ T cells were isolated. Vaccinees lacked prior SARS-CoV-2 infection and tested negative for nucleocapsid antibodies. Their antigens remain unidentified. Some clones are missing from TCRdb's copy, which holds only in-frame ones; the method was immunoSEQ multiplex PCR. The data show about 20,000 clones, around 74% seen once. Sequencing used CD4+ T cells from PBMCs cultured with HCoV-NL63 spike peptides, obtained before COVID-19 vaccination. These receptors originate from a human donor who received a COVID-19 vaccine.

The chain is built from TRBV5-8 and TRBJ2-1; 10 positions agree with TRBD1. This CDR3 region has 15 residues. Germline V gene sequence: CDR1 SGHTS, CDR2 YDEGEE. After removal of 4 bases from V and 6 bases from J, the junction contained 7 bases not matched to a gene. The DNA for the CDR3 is TGTGCCAGCAGCAAAGGGGACAGGGGCACCAATGAGCAGTTCTTC. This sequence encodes CASSKGDRGTNEQFF. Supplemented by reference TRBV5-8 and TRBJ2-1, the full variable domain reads EAGVTQSPTHLIKTRGQQATLRCSPISGHTSVYWYQQALGLGLQFLLWYDEGEERNRGNFPPRFSGRQFPNYSSELNVNALELEDSALYLCASSKGDRGTNEQFFGPGTRLTVL.

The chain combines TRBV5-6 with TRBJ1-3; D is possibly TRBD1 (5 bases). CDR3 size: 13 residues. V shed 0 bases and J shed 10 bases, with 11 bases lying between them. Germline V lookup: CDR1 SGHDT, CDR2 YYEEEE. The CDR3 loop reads CASSLAPQGTIYF. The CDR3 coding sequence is TGTGCCAGCAGCTTGGCCCCCCAGGGTACCATATATTTT.

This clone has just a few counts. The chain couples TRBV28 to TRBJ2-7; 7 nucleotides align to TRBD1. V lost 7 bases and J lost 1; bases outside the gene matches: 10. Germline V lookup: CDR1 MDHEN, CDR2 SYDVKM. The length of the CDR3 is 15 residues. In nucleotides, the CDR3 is TGTGCCAGCACTCGGCCGGGACAGCGTTCCTACGAGCAGTACTTC. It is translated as CASTRPGQRSYEQYF.

The CDR3 DNA reads as TGTGCCAGCAGCTACCGGTCTTCCACTAGCGGCACAGATACGCAGTATTTT. Protein sequence: CASSYRSSTSGTDTQYF. The rearrangement uses TRBV11-3 and TRBJ2-3, with 7 bases lining up with TRBD2. The trim removed 4 bases at V and 1 base at J, leaving 11 bases unmatched. From germline, CDR1 is SGHNT and CDR2 YENEEA. CDR3 size: 17 residues.

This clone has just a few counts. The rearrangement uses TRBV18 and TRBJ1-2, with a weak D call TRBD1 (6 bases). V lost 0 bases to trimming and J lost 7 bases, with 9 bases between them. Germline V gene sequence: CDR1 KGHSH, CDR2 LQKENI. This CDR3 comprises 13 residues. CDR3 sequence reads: CASSPPGAGGYTF. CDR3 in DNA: TGTGCCAGCTCACCACCGGGGGCAGGTGGCTACACCTTC. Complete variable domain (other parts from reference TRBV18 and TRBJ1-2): NAGVMQNPRHLVRRRGQEARLRCSPMKGHSHVYWYRQLPEEGLKFMVYLQKENIIDESGMPKERFSAEFPKEGPSILRIQQVVRGDSAAYFCASSPPGAGGYTFGSGTRLTVV.

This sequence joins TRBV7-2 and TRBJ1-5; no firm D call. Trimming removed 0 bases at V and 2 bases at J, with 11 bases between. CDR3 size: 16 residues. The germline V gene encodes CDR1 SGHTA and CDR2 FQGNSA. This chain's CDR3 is CASSLAGTRGNQPQHF. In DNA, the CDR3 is TGTGCCAGCAGCTTAGCTGGAACGCGGGGCAATCAGCCCCAGCATTTT.

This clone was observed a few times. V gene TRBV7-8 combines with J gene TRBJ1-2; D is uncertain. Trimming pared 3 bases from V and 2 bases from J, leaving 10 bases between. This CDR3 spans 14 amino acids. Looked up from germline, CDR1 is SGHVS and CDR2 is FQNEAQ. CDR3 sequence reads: CASSLKERNYGYTF. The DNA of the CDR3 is TGTGCCAGCAGCTTGAAGGAGAGGAACTATGGCTACACCTTC.

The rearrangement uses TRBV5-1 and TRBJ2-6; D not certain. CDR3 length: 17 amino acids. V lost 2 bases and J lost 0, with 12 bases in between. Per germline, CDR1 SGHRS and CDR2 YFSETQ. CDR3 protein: CASSLEARYSGANVLTF. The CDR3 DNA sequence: TGCGCCAGCAGCTTAGAGGCACGATACTCTGGGGCCAACGTCCTGACTTTC.

The CDR3 loop reads CAIRGLAGGEQYF. CDR3 DNA sequence: TGTGCCATCAGAGGACTAGCGGGAGGCGAGCAGTACTTC. The gene calls are TRBV10-3 and TRBJ2-7; 14 positions agree with TRBD2. Germline V gene lookup returns CDR1 ENHRY and CDR2 SYGVKD. The CDR3 consists of 13 residues. Trimming cost V 6 bases and J 6 bases; bases outside gene matches: 1.

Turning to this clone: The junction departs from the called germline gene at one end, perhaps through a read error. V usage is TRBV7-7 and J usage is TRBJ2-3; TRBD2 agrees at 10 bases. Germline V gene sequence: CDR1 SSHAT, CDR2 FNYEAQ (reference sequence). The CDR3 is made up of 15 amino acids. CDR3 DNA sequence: TGTGCTAGCAGCTTAGGACTAGCGGACACAGATACGCAGTATTTT. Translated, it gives CASSLGLADTDTQYF.

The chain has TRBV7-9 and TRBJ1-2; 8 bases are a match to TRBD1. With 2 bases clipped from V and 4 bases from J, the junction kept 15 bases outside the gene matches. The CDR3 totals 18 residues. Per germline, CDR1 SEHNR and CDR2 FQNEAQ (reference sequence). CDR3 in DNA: TGTGCCAGCAGCTTACTCGAGGGATCCAGGGGGCGCGCCTATGGCTACACCTTC. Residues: CASSLLEGSRGRAYGYTF.

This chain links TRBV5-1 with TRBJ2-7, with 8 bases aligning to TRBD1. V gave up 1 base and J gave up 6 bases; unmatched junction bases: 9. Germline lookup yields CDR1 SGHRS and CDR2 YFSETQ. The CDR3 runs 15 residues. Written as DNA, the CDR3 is TGCGCCAGCAGCTTGTTAGGACAGGGACTGTCCGAGCAGTACTTC. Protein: CASSLLGQGLSEQYF.

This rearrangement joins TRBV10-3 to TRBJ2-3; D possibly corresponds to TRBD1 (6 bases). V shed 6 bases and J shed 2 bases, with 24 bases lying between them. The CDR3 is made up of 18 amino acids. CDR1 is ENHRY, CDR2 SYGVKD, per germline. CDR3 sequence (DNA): TGTGCCATCAGCTTAAGACCGGGACACGGGGTCCACACAGATACGCAGTATTTT. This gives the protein CAISLRPGHGVHTDTQYF.

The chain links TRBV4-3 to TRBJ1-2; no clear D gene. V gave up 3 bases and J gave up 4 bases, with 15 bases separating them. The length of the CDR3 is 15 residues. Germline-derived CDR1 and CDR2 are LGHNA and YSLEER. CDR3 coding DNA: TGCGCCAGCAGCCAGGGTGTGGGGTCAGGCTATGGCTACACCTTC. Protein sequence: CASSQGVGSGYGYTF.

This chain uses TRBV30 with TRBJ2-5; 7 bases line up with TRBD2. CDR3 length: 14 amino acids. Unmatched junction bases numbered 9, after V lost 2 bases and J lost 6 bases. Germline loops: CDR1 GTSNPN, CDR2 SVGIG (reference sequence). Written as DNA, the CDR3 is TGTGCCTGGAGTCTGGCGGGAGTTTCGCAGACCCAGTACTTC. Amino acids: CAWSLAGVSQTQYF. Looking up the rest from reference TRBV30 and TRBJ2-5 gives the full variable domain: SQTIHQWPATLVQPVGSPLSLECTVEGTSNPNLYWYRQAAGRGLQLLFYSVGIGQISSEVPQNLSASRPQDRQFILSSKKLLLSDSGFYLCAWSLAGVSQTQYFGPGTRLLVL.

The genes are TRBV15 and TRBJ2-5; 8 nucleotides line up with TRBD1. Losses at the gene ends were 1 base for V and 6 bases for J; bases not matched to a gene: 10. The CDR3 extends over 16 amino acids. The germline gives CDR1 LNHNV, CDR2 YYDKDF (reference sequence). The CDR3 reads CATSRGVDRVVQTQYF. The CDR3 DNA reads TGTGCCACCAGCAGAGGGGTGGACAGGGTGGTACAGACCCAGTACTTC. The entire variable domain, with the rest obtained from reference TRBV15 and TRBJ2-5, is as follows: DAMVIQNPRYQVTQFGKPVTLSCSQTLNHNVMYWYQQKSSQAPKLLFHYYDKDFNNEADTPDNFQSRRPNTSFCFLDIRSPGLGDTAMYLCATSRGVDRVVQTQYFGPGTRLLVL.

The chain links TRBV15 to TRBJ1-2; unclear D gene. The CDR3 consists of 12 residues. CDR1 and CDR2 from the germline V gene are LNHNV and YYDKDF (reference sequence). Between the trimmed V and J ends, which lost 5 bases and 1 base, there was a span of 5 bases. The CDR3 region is CATSSHNYGYTF. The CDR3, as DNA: TGTGCCACCAGCTCCCATAACTATGGCTACACCTTC.

The DNA of the CDR3 is TGTGCCAGCAGTTTCCTCGGGGCTTCTGAAAAACTGTTTTTT. Encoded protein: CASSFLGASEKLFF. This sequence joins TRBV27 and TRBJ1-4, with D possibly matching TRBD1 (5 bases). Germline CDR1 is MNHEY and CDR2 is SMNVEV (reference sequence). Between the trimmed V and J ends, which lost 3 bases and 7 bases, there was a span of 12 bases. CDR3 length: 14 amino acids.

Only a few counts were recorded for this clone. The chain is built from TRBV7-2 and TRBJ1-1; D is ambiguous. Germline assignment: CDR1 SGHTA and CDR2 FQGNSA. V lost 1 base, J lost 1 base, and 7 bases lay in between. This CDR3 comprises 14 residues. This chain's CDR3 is CASSLGTQNTEAFF. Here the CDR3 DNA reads TGTGCCAGCAGCTTAGGGACCCAGAACACTGAAGCTTTCTTT.

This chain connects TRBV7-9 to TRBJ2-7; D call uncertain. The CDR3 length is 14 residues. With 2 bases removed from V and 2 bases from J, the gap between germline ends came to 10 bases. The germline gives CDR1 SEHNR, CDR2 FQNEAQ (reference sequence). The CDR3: CASSLNGSPYEQYF. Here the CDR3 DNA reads TGTGCCAGCAGCTTAAATGGTAGCCCCTACGAGCAGTACTTC.

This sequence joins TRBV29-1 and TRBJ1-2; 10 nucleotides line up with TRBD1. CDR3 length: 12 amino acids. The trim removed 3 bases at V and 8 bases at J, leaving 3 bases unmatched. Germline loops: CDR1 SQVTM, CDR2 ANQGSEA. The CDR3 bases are TGCAGCGTTGATGGGACAGGGGCCGGCTACACCTTC. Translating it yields CSVDGTGAGYTF.

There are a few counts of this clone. The DNA for the CDR3 is TGTGCCAGCAGCTTGGACAGGGGAAACTATGGCTACACCTTC. Translating gives CASSLDRGNYGYTF. The V and J genes are TRBV7-2 and TRBJ1-2; 9 bases are shared with TRBD1. Germline CDR1 reads SGHTA; CDR2 reads FQGNSA. The CDR3 consists of 14 residues. J was trimmed by 2 bases and V by 3 bases; bases with no gene match: 1.

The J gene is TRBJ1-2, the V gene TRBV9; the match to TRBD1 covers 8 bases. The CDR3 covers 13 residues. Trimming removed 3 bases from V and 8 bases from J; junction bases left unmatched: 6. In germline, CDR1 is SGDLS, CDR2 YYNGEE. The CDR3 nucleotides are TGTGCCAGCAGCGCACGGACAGGGTACGGCTACACCTTC. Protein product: CASSARTGYGYTF.

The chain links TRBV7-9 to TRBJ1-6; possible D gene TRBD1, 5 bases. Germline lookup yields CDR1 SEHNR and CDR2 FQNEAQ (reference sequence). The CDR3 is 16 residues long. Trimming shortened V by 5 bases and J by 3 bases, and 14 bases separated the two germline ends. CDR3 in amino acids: CASSIGTRSYNSPLHF. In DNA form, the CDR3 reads TGTGCCAGCAGCATCGGGACCCGGAGCTATAATTCACCCCTCCACTTT.

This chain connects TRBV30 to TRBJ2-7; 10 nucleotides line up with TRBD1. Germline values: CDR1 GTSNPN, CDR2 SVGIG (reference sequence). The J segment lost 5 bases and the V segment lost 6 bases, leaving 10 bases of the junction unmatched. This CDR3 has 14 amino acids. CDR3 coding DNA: TGTGCCTGCAAGCCCGGGACAGGGGTTCACGAGCAGTACTTC. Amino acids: CACKPGTGVHEQYF.

CDR3 sequence reads: CASSFHRATDTQYF. The DNA for the CDR3 is TGTGCCAGCAGTTTCCACAGAGCCACAGATACGCAGTATTTT. The chain links TRBV27 to TRBJ2-3, with D unclear. Germline CDR1 is MNHEY and CDR2 is SMNVEV (reference sequence). The CDR3 consists of 14 residues. Trimming removed 3 bases at V and 2 bases at J, with 9 bases between.

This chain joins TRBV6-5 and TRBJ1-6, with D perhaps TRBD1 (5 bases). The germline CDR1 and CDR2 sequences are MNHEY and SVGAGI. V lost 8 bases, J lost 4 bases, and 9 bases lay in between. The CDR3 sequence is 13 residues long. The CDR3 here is CASGRGYNSPLHF. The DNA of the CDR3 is TGTGCCAGCGGCCGGGGGTATAATTCACCCCTCCACTTT.

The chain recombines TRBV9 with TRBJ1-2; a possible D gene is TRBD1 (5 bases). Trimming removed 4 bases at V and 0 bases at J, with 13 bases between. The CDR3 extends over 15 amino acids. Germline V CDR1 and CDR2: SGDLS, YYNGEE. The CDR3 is CASSSYSTANYGYTF. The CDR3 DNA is TGTGCCAGCAGCTCATATTCGACAGCTAACTATGGCTACACCTTC. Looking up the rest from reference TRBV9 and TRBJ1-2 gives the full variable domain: DSGVTQTPKHLITATGQRVTLRCSPRSGDLSVYWYQQSLDQGLQFLIQYYNGEERAKGNILERFSAQQFPDLHSELNLSSLELGDSALYFCASSSYSTANYGYTFGSGTRLTVV.

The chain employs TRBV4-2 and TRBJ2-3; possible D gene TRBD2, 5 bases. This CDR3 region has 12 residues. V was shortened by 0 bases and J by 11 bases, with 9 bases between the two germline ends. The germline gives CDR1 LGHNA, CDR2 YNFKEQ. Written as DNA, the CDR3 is TGTGCCAGCAGCCAAGATCTAGCAGAGCAGTATTTT. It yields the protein CASSQDLAEQYF.

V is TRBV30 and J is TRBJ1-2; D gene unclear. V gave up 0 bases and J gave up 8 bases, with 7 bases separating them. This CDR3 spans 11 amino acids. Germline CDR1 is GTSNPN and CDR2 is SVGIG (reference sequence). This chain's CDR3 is CAWSVGRGYTF. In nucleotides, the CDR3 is TGTGCCTGGAGTGTTGGCCGAGGCTACACCTTC.